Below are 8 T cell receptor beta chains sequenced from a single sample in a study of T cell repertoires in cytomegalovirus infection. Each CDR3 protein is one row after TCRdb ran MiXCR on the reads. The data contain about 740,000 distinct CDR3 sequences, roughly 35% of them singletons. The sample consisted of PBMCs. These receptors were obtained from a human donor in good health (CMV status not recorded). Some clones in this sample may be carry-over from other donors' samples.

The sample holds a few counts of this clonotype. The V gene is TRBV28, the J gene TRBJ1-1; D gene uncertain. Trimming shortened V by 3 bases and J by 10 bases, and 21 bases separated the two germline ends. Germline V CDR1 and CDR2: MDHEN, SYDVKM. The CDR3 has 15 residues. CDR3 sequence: CASSLRTPLISGAFF. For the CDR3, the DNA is TGTGCCAGCAGTTTGAGAACTCCACTGATTTCGGGAGCTTTCTTT.

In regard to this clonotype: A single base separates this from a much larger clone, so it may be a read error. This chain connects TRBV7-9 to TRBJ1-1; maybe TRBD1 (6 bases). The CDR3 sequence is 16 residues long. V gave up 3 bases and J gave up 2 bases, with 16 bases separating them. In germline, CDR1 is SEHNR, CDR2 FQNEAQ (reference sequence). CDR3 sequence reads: CASSFDWGGLNTEAFF. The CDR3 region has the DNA TGTGCCAGCAGCTTCGATTGGGGGGGCCTAAACACTGAAGCTTTCTTT.

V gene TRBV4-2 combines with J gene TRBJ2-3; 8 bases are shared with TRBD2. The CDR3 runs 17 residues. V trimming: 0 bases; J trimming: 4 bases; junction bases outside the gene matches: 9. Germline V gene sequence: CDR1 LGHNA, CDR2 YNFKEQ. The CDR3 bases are TGTGCCAGCAGCCAAGAAGTGGCGGGAGGAGGCGCAGATACGCAGTATTTT. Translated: CASSQEVAGGGADTQYF.

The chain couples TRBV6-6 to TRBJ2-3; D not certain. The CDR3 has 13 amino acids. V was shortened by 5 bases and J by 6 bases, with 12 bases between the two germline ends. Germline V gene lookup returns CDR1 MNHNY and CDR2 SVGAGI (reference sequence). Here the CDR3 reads CASSGNRLDTQYF. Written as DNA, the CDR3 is TGTGCCAGCAGTGGCAACCGGTTGGATACGCAGTATTTT.

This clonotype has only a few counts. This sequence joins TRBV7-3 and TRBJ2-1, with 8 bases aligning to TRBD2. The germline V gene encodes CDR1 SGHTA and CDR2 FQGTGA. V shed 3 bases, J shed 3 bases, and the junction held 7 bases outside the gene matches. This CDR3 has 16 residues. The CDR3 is CASSLGRTSLYNEQFF. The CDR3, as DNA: TGTGCCAGCAGCTTGGGGAGGACTAGCCTCTACAATGAGCAGTTCTTC.

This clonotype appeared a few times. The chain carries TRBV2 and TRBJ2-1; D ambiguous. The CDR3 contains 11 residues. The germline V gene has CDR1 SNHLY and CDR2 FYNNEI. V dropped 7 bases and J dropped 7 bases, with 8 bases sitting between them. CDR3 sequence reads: CASKRVNEQFF. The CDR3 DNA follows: TGTGCCAGCAAAAGGGTAAATGAGCAGTTCTTC.

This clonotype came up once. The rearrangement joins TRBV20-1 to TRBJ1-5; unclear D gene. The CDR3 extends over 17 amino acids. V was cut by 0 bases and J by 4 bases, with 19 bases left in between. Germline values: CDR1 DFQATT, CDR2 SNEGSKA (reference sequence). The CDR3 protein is CSARDHDLAGPNQPQHF. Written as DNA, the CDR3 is TGCAGTGCTAGAGATCACGATTTGGCAGGACCGAATCAGCCCCAGCATTTT.

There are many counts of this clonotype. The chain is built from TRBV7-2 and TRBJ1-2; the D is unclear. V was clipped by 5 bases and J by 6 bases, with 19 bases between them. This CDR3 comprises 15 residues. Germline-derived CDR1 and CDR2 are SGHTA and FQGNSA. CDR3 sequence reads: CASSLNRVGLHGYTF. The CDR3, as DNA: TGTGCCAGCAGCCTGAATAGGGTGGGCCTTCATGGCTACACCTTC.